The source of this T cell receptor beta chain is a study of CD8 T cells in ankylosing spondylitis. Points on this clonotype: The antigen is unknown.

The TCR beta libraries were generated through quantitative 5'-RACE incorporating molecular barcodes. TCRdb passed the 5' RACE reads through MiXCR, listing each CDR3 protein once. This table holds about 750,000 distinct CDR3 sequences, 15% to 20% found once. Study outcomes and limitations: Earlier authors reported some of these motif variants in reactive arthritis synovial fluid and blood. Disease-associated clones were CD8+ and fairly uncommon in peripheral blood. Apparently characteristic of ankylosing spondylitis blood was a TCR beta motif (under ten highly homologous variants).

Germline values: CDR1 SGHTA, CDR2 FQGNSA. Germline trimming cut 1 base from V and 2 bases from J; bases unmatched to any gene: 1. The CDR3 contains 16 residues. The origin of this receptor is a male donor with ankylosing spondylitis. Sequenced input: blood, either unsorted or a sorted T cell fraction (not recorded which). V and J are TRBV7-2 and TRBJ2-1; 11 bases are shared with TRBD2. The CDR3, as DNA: TGTGCCAGCAGCTTAGTAGCGGGAGGGGCCTACAATGAGCAGTTCTTC. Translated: CASSLVAGGAYNEQFF.